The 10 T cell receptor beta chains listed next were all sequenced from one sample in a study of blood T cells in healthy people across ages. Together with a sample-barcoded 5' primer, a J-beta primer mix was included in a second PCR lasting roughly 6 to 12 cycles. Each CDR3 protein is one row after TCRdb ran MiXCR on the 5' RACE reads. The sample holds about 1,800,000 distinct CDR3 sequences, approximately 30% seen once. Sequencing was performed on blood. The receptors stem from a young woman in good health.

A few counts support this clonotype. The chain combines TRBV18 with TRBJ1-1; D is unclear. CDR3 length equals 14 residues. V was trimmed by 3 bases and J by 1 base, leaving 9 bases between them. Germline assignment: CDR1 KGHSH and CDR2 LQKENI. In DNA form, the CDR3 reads TGTGCCAGCTCACCGGCCAGGAGGAACACTGAAGCTTTCTTT. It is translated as CASSPARRNTEAFF.

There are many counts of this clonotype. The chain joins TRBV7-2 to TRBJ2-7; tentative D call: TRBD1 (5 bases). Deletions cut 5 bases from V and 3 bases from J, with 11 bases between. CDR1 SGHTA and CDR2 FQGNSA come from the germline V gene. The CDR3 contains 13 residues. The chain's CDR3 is CASSRTPLYEQYF. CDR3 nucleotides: TGTGCCAGCAGCCGGACACCTCTCTACGAGCAGTACTTC.

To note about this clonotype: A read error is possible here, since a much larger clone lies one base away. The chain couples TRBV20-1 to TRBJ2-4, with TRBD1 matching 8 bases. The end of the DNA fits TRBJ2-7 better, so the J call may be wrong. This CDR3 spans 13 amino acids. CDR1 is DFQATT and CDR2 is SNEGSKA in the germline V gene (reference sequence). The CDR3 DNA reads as TGCAGTGCTAGGGACAGGGATGACCACGAGCAGTACTTC. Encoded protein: CSARDRDDHEQYF.

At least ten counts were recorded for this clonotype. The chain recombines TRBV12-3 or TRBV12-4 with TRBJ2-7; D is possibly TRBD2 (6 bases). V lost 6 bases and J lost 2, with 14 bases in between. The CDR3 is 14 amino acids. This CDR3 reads CASSPAREAYEQYF. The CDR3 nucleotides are TGTGCCAGCAGCCCCGCCAGGGAGGCCTACGAGCAGTACTTC.

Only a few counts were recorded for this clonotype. The CDR3 loop reads CASSQGRSETQYF. CDR3 bases: TGTGCCAGCAGCCAAGGGCGGTCCGAGACCCAGTACTTC. This chain uses TRBV14 with TRBJ2-5, with D hard to call. Germline V gene lookup returns CDR1 SGHDN and CDR2 FVKESK. The CDR3 has 13 amino acids. V lost 1 base to trimming and J lost 5 bases, with 8 bases between them.

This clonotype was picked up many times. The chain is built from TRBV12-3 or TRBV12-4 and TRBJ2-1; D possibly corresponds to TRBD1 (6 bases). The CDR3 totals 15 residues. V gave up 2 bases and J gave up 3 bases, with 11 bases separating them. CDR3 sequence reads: CASSLQQGLYNEQFF. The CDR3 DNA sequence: TGTGCCAGCAGTTTACAACAGGGCCTCTACAATGAGCAGTTCTTC.

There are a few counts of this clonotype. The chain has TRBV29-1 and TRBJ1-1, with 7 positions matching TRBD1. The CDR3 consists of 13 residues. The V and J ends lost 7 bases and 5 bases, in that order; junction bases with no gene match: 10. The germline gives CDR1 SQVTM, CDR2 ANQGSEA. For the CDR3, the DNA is TGCAGCGGGGAGGGCAGGGGGTGGACTGAAGCTTTCTTT. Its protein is CSGEGRGWTEAFF. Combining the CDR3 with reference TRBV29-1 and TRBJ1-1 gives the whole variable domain SAVISQKPSRDICQRGTSLTIQCQVDSQVTMMFWYRQQPGQSLTLIATANQGSEATYESGFVIDKFPISRPNLTFSTLTVSNMSPEDSSIYLCSGEGRGWTEAFFGQGTRLTVV.

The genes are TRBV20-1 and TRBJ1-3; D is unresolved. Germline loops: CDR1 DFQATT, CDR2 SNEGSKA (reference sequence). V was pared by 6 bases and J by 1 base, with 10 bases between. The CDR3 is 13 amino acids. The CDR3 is CSAGKRSGNTIYF. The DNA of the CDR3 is TGCAGTGCCGGGAAGAGATCTGGAAACACCATATATTTT.

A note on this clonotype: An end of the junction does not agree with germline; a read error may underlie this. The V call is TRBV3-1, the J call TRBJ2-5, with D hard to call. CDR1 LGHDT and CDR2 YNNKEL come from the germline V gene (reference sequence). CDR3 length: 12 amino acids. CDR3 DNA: TGTACCAGCAGCCGTATCCGAGAGACCCAGTACTTC. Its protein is CTSSRIRETQYF.

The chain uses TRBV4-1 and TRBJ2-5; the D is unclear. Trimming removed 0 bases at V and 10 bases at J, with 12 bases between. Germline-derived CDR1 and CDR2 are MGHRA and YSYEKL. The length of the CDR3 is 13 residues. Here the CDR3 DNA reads TGCGCCAGCAGCCAAGAGTTGGGCGGCGACCAGTACTTC. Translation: CASSQELGGDQYF.